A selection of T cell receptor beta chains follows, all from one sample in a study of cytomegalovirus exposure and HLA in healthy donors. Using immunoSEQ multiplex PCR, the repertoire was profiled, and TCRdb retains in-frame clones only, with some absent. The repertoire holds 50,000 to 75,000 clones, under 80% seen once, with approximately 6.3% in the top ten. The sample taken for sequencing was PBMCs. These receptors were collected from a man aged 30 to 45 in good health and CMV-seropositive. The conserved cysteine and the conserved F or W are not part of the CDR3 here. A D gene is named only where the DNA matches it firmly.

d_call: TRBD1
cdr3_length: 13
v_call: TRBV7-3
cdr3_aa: ASSRDRVRGTPLH

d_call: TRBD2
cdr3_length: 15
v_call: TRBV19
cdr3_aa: ASSNPRGSGGRQDQY

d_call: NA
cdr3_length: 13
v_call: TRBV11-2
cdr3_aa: ASSLGAGPAYGYT

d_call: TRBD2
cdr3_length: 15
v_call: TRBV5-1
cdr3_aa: ASSPGLGLAVQETQY

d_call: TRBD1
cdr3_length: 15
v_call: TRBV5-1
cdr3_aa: ASSLGYRGAGANVLT

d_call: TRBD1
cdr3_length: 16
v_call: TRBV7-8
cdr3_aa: ASSSNRGSVYSNQPQH

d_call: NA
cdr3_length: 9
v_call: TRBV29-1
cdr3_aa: SVITVYEQY

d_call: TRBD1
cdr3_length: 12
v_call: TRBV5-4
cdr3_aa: ASSSTGMNTEAF

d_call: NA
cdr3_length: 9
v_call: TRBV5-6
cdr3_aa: ASGGGNIQY

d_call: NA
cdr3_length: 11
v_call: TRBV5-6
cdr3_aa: ASSLDRRDGAF

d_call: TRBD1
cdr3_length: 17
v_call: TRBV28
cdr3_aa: ASSLGPPGGGNHQETQY

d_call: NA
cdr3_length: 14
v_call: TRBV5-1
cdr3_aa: ASSLGAGDSNQPQH

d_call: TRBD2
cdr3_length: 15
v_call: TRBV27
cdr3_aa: ASSLGQRAGGKNIQY

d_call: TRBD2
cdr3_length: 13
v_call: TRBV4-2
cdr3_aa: ASSQASGGAHTQY

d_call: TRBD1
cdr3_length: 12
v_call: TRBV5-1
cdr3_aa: ASSPGGSYNEQF

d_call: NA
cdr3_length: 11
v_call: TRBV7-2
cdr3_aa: ASSPGGLEKLF

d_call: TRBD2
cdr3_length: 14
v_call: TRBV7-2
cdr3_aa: ASSRPGSSGGYEQY

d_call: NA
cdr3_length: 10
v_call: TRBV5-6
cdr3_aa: ASSFDAYEQY

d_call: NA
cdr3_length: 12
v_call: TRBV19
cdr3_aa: ASSSHRANEKLF

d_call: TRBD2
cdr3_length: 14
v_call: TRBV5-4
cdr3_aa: ASSQETSGGYNEQF

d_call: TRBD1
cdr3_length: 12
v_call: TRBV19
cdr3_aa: ASSITGGIYEQY

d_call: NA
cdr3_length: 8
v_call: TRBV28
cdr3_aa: ATTPYEQY

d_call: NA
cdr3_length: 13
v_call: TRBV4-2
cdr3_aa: ASSLQGGGTGELF

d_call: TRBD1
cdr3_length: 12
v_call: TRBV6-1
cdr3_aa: ASSGTGTGDGYT

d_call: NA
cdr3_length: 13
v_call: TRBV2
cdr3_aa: ASSEGPGTNYGYT

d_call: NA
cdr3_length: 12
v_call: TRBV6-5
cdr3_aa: ASSSGGAGNTIY

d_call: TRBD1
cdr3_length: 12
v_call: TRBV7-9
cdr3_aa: ASSAQGTVKTQY

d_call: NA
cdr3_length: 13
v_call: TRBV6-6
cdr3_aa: ATSPSGMNTGELF

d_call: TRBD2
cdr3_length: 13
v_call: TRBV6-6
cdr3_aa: ASSLGDYLYNEQF

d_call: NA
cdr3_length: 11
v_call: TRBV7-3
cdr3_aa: ASSSGSQETQY

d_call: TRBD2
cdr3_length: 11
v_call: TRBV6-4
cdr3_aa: ASSGLATDTQY

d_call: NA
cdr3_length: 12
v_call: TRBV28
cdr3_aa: ASSRGGTHQPQH

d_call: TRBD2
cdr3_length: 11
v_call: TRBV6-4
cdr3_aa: ASSRTSRNEQF

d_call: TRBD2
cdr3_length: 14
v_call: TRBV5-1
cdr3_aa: ASSFSSGGLQETQY

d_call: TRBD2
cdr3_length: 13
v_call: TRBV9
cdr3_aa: ASSLLGGDGSEQF

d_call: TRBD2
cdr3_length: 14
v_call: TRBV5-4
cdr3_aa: ASSSGGRGGRYEQY

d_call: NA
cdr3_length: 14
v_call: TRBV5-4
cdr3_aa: ASSTGTVSSYNEQF

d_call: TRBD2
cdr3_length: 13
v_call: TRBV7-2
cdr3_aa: ASGIGGVSSYEQY

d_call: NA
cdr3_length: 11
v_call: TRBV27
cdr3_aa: ASSLGLADTQY

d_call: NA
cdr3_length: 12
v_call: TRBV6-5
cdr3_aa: ASSYSPRTPEQY

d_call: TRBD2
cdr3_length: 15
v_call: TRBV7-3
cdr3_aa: ASSLRERGGGADTQY

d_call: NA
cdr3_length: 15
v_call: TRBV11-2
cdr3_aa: ASSLMSGSSGANVLT

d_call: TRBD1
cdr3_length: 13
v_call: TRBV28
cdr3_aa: ASSFAGTGVYEQY

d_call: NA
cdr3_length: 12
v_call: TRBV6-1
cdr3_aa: ASSEQLAGGEQY

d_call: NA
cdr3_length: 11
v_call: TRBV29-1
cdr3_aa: SVILYSGNTIY

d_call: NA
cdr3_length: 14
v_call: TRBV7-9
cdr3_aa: ASTYIAGSSFMGYT

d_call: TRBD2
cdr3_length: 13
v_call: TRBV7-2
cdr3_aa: ASSRGGRIYNEQF

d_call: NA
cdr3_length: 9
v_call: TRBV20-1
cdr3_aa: SASVAPKLF

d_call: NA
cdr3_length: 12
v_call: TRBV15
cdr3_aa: ATSPGGGKEPQH